These 17 T cell receptor beta chains were all obtained from the same sample, sequenced in a study of shared clonotypes between healthy human individuals. The method was immunoSEQ multiplex PCR; TCRdb's version includes in-frame clones alone and lacks a portion of them. The sample has about 2.3 million clones, approximately 95% seen once. Sequenced input: naive CD4+ T cells from PBMCs. As for subset: CD45RA+ positively selected. Receptors originate from a young man in good health. Some clones in this sample may be carry-over from other donors' samples.

CDR3 in amino acids: CASSPQLASGTDTQYF. DNA of the CDR3: TGTGCCAGCTCACCACAGCTGGCCAGTGGCACAGATACGCAGTATTTT. The chain links TRBV18 to TRBJ2-3; the D is unclear. CDR3 size: 16 residues. Trimming shortened V by 1 base and J by 1 base, and 12 bases separated the two germline ends. The germline gives CDR1 KGHSH, CDR2 LQKENI.

The chain carries TRBV10-1 and TRBJ2-7; weak D call: TRBD2 (5 bases). Per the germline V gene, CDR1 is WNHNN and CDR2 is SYGVQD (reference sequence). V was shortened by 8 bases and J by 3 bases, with 14 bases between the two germline ends. This CDR3 contains 13 residues. CDR3 sequence (DNA): TGCGCCAGCGAGTTTTCTAGCTTCTACGAGCAGTACTTC. It encodes CASEFSSFYEQYF.

This clone was observed a single time. The rearrangement joins TRBV6-5 to TRBJ1-1; 9 bases match TRBD1. Germline CDR1 is MNHEY and CDR2 is SVGAGI. This CDR3 is 15 amino acids long. The V segment lost 7 bases and the J segment 1 base; nucleotides outside the gene matches: 7. CDR3 in amino acids: CASTLNRGPNTEAFF. Here the CDR3 DNA reads TGTGCCAGCACCCTTAACAGGGGGCCGAACACTGAAGCTTTCTTT.

The V gene is TRBV5-1, the J gene TRBJ2-1; a weak D match, TRBD2 (6 bases). This CDR3 has 16 amino acids. Trimming stripped 3 bases from V and 4 bases from J, with 17 bases between. Germline CDR1 is SGHRS and CDR2 is YFSETQ. CDR3 protein: CASSSPGSGLYNEQFF. The CDR3, as DNA: TGCGCCAGCAGCTCCCCTGGTAGCGGCCTATACAATGAGCAGTTCTTC.

A note on this clone: Other DNA sequences in the sample encode the same CDR3. The chain links TRBV5-1 to TRBJ2-5; 9 nucleotides line up with TRBD2. CDR3 length: 14 residues. Trimming at V came to 5 bases and at J to 2 bases, leaving 4 bases not matched to a gene. Germline V gives CDR1 SGHRS, CDR2 YFSETQ. The CDR3 bases are TGCGCCAGCAGATCGACTAGCGGTCAAGAGACCCAGTACTTC. Its protein product is CASRSTSGQETQYF.

The chain employs TRBV6-1 and TRBJ2-7; 9 nucleotides align to TRBD1. This CDR3 spans 16 amino acids. Losses at the gene ends were 3 bases for V and 4 bases for J; bases not matched to a gene: 10. CDR1 is MNHNS and CDR2 is SASEGT in the germline V gene. CDR3 residues: CASSDLQDRGGYEQYF. The DNA for the CDR3 is TGTGCCAGCAGTGACCTTCAAGACAGGGGGGGATACGAGCAGTACTTC.

CDR3 protein: CASSFDGLRGGYTF. DNA for the CDR3: TGTGCCAGCAGTTTCGACGGGCTACGGGGCGGCTACACCTTC. V is TRBV27 and J is TRBJ1-2; D might be TRBD1 (5 bases). Per the germline V gene, CDR1 is MNHEY and CDR2 is SMNVEV (reference sequence). V gave up 3 bases and J gave up 8 bases, with 16 bases separating them. CDR3 size: 14 residues.

This clone was detected only once. The chain has TRBV23-1 and TRBJ2-7, with D unresolved. TRBV23-1 is labeled an ORF, and its function is uncertain. There are 11 residues in the CDR3. V was pared by 4 bases and J by 12 bases, with 13 bases between. Here the CDR3 DNA reads TGCGCCAGCAGTCGAAGGGCCGGGCTGTACTTC. Its protein is CASSRRAGLYF.

The chain uses TRBV6-5 and TRBJ1-5; D is ambiguous. This CDR3 contains 12 residues. Deletions cut 10 bases from V and 5 bases from J, with 12 bases between. Germline CDR1 MNHEY, CDR2 SVGAGI. The DNA for the CDR3 is TGTGCCACCAACCCGCCACATCAGCCCCAGCATTTT. Its translation: CATNPPHQPQHF.

The chain links TRBV9 to TRBJ2-3; 14 nucleotides align to TRBD2. Germline CDR1 SGDLS, CDR2 YYNGEE. The CDR3 is 17 amino acids. After removal of 2 bases from V and 3 bases from J, the junction contained 5 bases not matched to a gene. The CDR3 region has the DNA TGTGCCAGCAGCGTCGGGACTAGCGGGGGAGGGACAGATACGCAGTATTTT. Its protein is CASSVGTSGGGTDTQYF.

V is TRBV5-4 and J is TRBJ2-3, with TRBD2 as a possible D gene (7 bases). From germline, CDR1 is SGHNT and CDR2 YYREEE (reference sequence). This CDR3 is 16 amino acids long. Trimming took 3 bases from V and 0 from J, leaving 14 bases between them. The CDR3 nucleotides are TGTGCCAGCAGCTACGGGGGGCGGTCTAGCACAGATACGCAGTATTTT. Translated: CASSYGGRSSTDTQYF.

V and J are TRBV28 and TRBJ2-5; weak D call: TRBD1 (5 bases). V was shortened by 3 bases and J by 7 bases, with 18 bases between the two germline ends. This CDR3 has 15 residues. CDR1 and CDR2 from the germline V gene are MDHEN and SYDVKM. This chain's CDR3 is CASSLVPAGPGTQYF. As DNA, the CDR3 is TGTGCCAGCAGTTTGGTCCCGGCAGGGCCAGGGACCCAGTACTTC.

This clone was picked up one time. The chain couples TRBV29-1 to TRBJ1-2, with D unresolved. Trimming cost V 8 bases and J 0 bases, with 13 bases left between them. Germline CDR1 and CDR2: SQVTM and ANQGSEA. The CDR3 is 13 amino acids. The CDR3 DNA follows: TGCAGCACACGCGGCTACGCTAACTATGGCTACACCTTC. This codes for CSTRGYANYGYTF.

V and J are TRBV29-1 and TRBJ2-1; 7 bases agree with TRBD2. The V gene's germline CDR1 is SQVTM and CDR2 ANQGSEA. V shed 7 bases, J shed 2 bases, and the junction held 11 bases outside the gene matches. The CDR3 has 15 amino acids. The CDR3 nucleotides are TGCAGCGCCGAGGATCCCGCGGGAGCCTACAATGAGCAGTTCTTC. Amino acid sequence: CSAEDPAGAYNEQFF.

This rearrangement joins TRBV15 to TRBJ2-7; D may be TRBD1 (5 bases). Trimming left V 0 bases short and J 0 bases short, with 15 bases between. Per germline, CDR1 LNHNV and CDR2 YYDKDF (reference sequence). This CDR3 is 17 amino acids long. CDR3 coding DNA: TGTGCCACCAGCAGAGAGGTACAGGCCCCGAGCTCCTACGAGCAGTACTTC. Its protein is CATSREVQAPSSYEQYF.

The rearrangement joins TRBV5-1 to TRBJ2-5, with 9 bases lining up with TRBD1. After removal of 4 bases from V and 1 base from J, the junction contained 8 bases not matched to a gene. The CDR3 spans 16 residues. Germline values: CDR1 SGHRS, CDR2 YFSETQ. CDR3 amino acids: CASSVGQGFGQETQYF. The CDR3 DNA reads TGCGCCAGCAGCGTGGGACAGGGCTTTGGCCAAGAGACCCAGTACTTC.

This clone is a singleton in its sample. The gene calls are TRBV5-1 and TRBJ1-3; D might be TRBD1 (6 bases). V lost 0 bases, J lost 2 bases, and 12 bases lay in between. Germline CDR1 SGHRS, CDR2 YFSETQ. The CDR3 consists of 16 residues. This CDR3 reads CASSLEGGLAGNTIYF. The CDR3 DNA follows: TGCGCCAGCAGCTTGGAGGGGGGTCTCGCTGGAAACACCATATATTTT. The full variable domain, completed using reference TRBV5-1 and TRBJ1-3, is KAGVTQTPRYLIKTRGQQVTLSCSPISGHRSVSWYQQTPGQGLQFLFEYFSETQRNKGNFPGRFSGRQFSNSRSEMNVSTLELGDSALYLCASSLEGGLAGNTIYFGEGSWLTVV.